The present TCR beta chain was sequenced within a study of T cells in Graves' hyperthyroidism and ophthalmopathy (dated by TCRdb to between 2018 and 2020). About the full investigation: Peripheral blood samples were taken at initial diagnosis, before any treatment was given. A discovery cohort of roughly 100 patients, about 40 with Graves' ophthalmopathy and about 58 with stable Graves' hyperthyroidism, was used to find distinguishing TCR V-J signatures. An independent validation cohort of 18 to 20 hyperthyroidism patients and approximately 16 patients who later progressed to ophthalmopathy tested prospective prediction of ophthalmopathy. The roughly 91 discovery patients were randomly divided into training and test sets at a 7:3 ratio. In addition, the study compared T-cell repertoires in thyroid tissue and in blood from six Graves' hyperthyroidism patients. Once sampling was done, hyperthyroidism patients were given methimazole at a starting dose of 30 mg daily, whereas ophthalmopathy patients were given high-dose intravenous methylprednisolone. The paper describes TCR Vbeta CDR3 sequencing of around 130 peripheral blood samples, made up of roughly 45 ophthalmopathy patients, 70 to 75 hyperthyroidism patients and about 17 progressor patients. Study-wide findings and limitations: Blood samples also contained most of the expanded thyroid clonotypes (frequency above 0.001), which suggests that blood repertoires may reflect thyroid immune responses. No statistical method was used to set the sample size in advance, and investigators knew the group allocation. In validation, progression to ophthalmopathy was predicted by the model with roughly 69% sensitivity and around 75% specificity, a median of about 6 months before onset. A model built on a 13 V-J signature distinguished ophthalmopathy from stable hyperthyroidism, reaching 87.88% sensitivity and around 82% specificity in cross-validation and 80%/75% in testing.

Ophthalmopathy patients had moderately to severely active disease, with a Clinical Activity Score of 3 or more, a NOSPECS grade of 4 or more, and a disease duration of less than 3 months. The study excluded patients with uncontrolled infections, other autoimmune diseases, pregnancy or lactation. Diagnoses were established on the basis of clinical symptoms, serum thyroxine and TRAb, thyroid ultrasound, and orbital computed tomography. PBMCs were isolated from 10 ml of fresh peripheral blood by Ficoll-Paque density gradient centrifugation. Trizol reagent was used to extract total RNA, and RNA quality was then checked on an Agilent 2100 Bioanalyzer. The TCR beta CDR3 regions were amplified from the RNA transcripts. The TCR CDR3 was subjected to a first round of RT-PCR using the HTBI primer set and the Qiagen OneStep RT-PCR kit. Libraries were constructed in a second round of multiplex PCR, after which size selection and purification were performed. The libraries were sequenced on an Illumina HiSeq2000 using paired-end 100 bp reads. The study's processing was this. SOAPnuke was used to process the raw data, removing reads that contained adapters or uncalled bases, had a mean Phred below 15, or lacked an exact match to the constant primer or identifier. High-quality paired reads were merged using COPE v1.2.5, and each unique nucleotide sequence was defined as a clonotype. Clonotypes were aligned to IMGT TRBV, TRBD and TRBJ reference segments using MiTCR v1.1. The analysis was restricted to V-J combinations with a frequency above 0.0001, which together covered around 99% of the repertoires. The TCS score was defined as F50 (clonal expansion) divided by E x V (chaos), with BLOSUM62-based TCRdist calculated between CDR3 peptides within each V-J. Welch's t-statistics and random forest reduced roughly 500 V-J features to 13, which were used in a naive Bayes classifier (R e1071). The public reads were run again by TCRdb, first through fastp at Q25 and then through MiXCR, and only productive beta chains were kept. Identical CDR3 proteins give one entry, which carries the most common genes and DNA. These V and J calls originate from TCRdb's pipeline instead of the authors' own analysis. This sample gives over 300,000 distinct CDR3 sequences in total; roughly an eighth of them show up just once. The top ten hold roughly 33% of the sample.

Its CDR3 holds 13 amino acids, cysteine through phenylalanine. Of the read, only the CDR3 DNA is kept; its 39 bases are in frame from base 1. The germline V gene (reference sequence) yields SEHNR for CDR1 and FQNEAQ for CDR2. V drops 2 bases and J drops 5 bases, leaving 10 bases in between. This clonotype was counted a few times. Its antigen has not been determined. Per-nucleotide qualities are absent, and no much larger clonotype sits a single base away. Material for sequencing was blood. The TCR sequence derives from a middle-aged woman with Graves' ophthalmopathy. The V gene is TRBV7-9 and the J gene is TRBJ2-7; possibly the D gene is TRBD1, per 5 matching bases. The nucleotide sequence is TGTGCCAGCAGCTTACAGGGTTGGGACGAGCAGTACTTC. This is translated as CASSLQGWDEQYF.